Shown below are 15 T cell receptor beta chains from a single sample sequenced in a study of blood T cell repertoires in COVID-19. Measured with immunoSEQ multiplex PCR; TCRdb has only the in-frame clones, and not every one. Of 200,000 to 250,000 clones detected, 81% appear once; the ten largest clones hold 7.5%. The sequenced material came from peripheral blood. All receptors derive from a woman older than 75 with COVID-19, enrolled during active disease.

This chain connects TRBV6-6 to TRBJ2-7; 8 bases agree with TRBD2. The CDR3 is 13 amino acids. Trimming at V came to 6 bases and at J to 6 bases, leaving 7 bases not matched to a gene. From germline, CDR1 is MNHNY and CDR2 SVGAGI (reference sequence). CDR3 bases: TGTGCCAGCAGCCTCCGGGGGGGGGCCGAGCAGTACTTC. Its protein is CASSLRGGAEQYF.

The genes are TRBV7-2 and TRBJ1-2; possibly TRBD1 for D (5 bases). Germline V gives CDR1 SGHTA, CDR2 FQGNSA. The CDR3 consists of 12 residues. V shed 5 bases and J shed 8 bases, with 12 bases lying between them. The CDR3 coding sequence is TGTGCCAGCAGCGTTAAGGGGTTAGGCTACACCTTC. This gives the protein CASSVKGLGYTF.

CDR3 sequence (DNA): TGTGCCAGCAGTTATACTAGCGCATCCTACGAGCAGTACTTC. Protein: CASSYTSASYEQYF. The chain recombines TRBV6-6 with TRBJ2-7; 7 bases fit TRBD2. Germline-derived CDR1 and CDR2 are MNHNY and SVGAGI (reference sequence). The V and J ends lost 3 bases and 1 base, in that order; junction bases with no gene match: 3. CDR3 length equals 14 residues.

This chain uses TRBV29-1 with TRBJ2-4; the D gene is possibly TRBD2 (6 bases). The CDR3 is made up of 14 amino acids. V was clipped by 3 bases and J by 2 bases, with 11 bases between them. The germline V gene has CDR1 SQVTM and CDR2 ANQGSEA. The CDR3 region is CSVEGRNSKNIQYF. CDR3 sequence (DNA): TGCAGCGTTGAGGGGAGGAATTCCAAAAACATTCAGTACTTC.

J is TRBJ1-6 and V is TRBV5-1; 10 bases fit TRBD1. The J segment lost 10 bases and the V segment lost 0 bases, leaving 7 bases of the junction unmatched. The germline CDR1 and CDR2 sequences are SGHRS and YFSETQ. This CDR3 is built from 16 residues. This CDR3 reads CASSLEGTGVLSPLHF. The CDR3 DNA sequence: TGCGCCAGCAGCTTGGAGGGGACAGGGGTTCTCTCACCCCTCCACTTT.

V usage is TRBV11-2 and J usage is TRBJ1-2; no firm D call. Germline CDR1 and CDR2: SGHAT and FQNNGV. Deletions cut 1 base from V and 3 bases from J, with 9 bases between. The CDR3 consists of 14 residues. DNA for the CDR3: TGTGCCAGCAGCTTAGGGCCAGCGTACTATGGCTACACCTTC. Residues: CASSLGPAYYGYTF. The full variable domain, completed using reference TRBV11-2 and TRBJ1-2, is EAGVAQSPRYKIIEKRQSVAFWCNPISGHATLYWYQQILGQGPKLLIQFQNNGVVDDSQLPKDRFSAERLKGVDSTLKIQPAKLEDSAVYLCASSLGPAYYGYTFGSGTRLTVV.

The chain links TRBV10-2 to TRBJ1-1, with 10 bases aligning to TRBD1. The germline gives CDR1 WSHSY, CDR2 SAAADI. The V segment lost 4 bases and the J segment 4 bases; nucleotides outside the gene matches: 3. The CDR3 spans 14 residues. CDR3 sequence (DNA): TGCGCCAGCAGTGGGGACAGGGGTGGCACTGAAGCTTTCTTT. This translates into CASSGDRGGTEAFF.

The chain carries TRBV5-1 and TRBJ1-1; D not resolved. The CDR3 has 14 residues. From germline, CDR1 is SGHRS and CDR2 YFSETQ. V lost 6 bases and J 1 base, leaving 13 bases between the germline ends. The CDR3 loop reads CASNSGFRNTEAFF. As DNA, the CDR3 is TGCGCCAGCAATTCGGGATTCAGGAACACTGAAGCTTTCTTT.

The rearrangement joins TRBV5-8 to TRBJ1-6; 8 bases are shared with TRBD1. Germline values: CDR1 SGHTS, CDR2 YDEGEE. The CDR3 sequence is 14 residues long. V dropped 4 bases and J dropped 7; count of bases not matched to a gene: 4. The CDR3 is CASSLRDRNSPLHF. Here the CDR3 DNA reads TGTGCCAGCAGCCTCCGGGACAGGAATTCACCCCTCCACTTT.

The rearrangement uses TRBV5-4 and TRBJ1-1, with a weak D call TRBD1 (5 bases). There are 14 residues in the CDR3. Germline CDR1 and CDR2: SGHNT and YYREEE (reference sequence). Trimming shortened V by 0 bases and J by 0 bases, and 6 bases separated the two germline ends. The CDR3 DNA sequence: TGTGCCAGCAGCTTGGGGGGGGTGAACACTGAAGCTTTCTTT. Its translation is CASSLGGVNTEAFF.

The CDR3 sequence: CASSLTGTGNQPQHF. In nucleotides, the CDR3 is TGTGCCAGCAGCTTAACCGGGACAGGCAATCAGCCCCAGCATTTT. The V gene is TRBV7-9, the J gene TRBJ1-5; 7 bases map to TRBD1. The ends lost 2 bases at V and 2 bases at J; junction bases unmatched: 3. The germline gives CDR1 SEHNR, CDR2 FQNEAQ (reference sequence). CDR3 length: 15 residues.

This sequence joins TRBV12-3 or TRBV12-4 and TRBJ1-1, with unresolved D. This CDR3 region has 13 residues. V dropped 6 bases and J dropped 8 bases, with 16 bases sitting between them. In nucleotides, the CDR3 is TGTGCCAGCAGCCTAAGGCTGTCTAGAGAAGCTTTCTTT. The encoded protein is CASSLRLSREAFF.

The chain joins TRBV6-5 to TRBJ1-2, with D tentatively TRBD1 (5 bases). Germline lookup yields CDR1 MNHEY and CDR2 SVGAGI. Trimming took 5 bases from V and 2 from J, leaving 9 bases between them. The CDR3 is 13 residues long. The CDR3 loop reads CASSRAGNYGYTF. The CDR3 coding sequence is TGTGCCAGCAGTAGGGCAGGGAACTATGGCTACACCTTC.

V gene TRBV7-6 combines with J gene TRBJ2-7; TRBD1 is a possible D gene (6 bases). The V end was cut by 1 base, the J end by 6 bases, with 10 bases between. This CDR3 comprises 13 residues. The V gene's germline CDR1 is SGHVS and CDR2 FNYEAQ. The chain's CDR3 is CASSLGGLVEQYF. CDR3 nucleotides: TGTGCCAGCAGCTTAGGGGGGCTCGTCGAGCAGTACTTC.

The chain combines TRBV28 with TRBJ2-7, with 10 nucleotides matching TRBD2. Trimming at V came to 5 bases and at J to 1 base, leaving 8 bases not matched to a gene. This CDR3 is 16 amino acids long. The germline CDR1 and CDR2 sequences are MDHEN and SYDVKM. In nucleotides, the CDR3 is TGTGCCAGCAGTCCGATGACTAGCGGGCCGTCCTACGAGCAGTACTTC. Translating gives CASSPMTSGPSYEQYF.